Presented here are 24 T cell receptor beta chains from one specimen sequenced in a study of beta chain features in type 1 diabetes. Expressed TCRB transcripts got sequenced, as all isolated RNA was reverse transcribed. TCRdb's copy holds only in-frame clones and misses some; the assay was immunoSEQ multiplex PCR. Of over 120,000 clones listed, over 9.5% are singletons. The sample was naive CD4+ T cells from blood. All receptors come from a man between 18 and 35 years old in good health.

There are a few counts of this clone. The CDR3: CASSDMSSGANVLTF. For the CDR3, the DNA is TGTGCCAGCAGTGATATGAGCTCTGGGGCCAACGTCCTGACTTTC. V gene TRBV6-1 combines with J gene TRBJ2-6; D not certain. CDR3 length equals 15 residues. Deletions cut 3 bases from V and 0 bases from J, with 6 bases between. Germline V gene sequence: CDR1 MNHNS, CDR2 SASEGT.

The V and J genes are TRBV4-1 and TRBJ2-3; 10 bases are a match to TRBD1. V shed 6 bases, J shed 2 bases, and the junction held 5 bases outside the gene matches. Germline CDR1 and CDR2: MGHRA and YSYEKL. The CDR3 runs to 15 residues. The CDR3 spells CASRYRQGATDTQYF. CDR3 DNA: TGCGCCAGCAGATACAGACAGGGGGCCACAGATACGCAGTATTTT.

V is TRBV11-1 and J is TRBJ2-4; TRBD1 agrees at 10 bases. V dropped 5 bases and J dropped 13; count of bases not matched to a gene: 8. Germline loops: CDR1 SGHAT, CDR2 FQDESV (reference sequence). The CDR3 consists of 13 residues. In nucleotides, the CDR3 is TGTGCCAGCAGCATACCGGGACAGGGGCGACAGTACTTC. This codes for CASSIPGQGRQYF.

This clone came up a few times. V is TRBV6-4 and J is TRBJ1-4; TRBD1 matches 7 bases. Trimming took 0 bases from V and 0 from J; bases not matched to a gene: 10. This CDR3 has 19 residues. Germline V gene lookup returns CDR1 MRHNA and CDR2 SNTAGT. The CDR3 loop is CASSDSKEGARATNEKLFF. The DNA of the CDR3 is TGTGCCAGCAGTGACTCGAAGGAGGGGGCTCGGGCAACTAATGAAAAACTGTTTTTT.

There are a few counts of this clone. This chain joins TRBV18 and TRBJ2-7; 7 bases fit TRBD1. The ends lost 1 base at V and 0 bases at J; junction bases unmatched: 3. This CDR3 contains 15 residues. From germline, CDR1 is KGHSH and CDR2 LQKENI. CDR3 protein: CASSPQGAISYEQYF. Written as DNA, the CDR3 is TGTGCCAGCTCACCACAGGGGGCAATCTCCTACGAGCAGTACTTC. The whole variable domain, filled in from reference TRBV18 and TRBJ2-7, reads NAGVMQNPRHLVRRRGQEARLRCSPMKGHSHVYWYRQLPEEGLKFMVYLQKENIIDESGMPKERFSAEFPKEGPSILRIQQVVRGDSAAYFCASSPQGAISYEQYFGPGTRLTVT.

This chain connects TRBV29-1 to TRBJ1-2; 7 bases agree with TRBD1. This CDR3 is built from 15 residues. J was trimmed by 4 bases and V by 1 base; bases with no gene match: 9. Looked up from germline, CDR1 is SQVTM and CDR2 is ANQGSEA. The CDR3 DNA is TGCAGCGTTGAAGGGACAGGACAACGACGCTATGGCTACACCTTC. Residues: CSVEGTGQRRYGYTF.

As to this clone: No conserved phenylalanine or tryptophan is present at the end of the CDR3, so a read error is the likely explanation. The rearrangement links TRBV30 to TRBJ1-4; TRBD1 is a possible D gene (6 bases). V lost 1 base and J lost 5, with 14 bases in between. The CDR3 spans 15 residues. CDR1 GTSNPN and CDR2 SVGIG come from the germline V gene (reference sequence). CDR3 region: CAWSAYTGSNEKLFL. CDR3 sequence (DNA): TGTGCCTGGAGTGCGTACACAGGGTCGAATGAAAAACTGTTTCTT.

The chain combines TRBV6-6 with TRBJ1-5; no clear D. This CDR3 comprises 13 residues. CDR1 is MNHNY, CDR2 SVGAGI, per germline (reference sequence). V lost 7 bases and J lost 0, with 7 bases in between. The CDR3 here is CASTTSSNQPQHF. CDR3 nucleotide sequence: TGTGCCAGCACCACAAGTAGCAATCAGCCCCAGCATTTT.

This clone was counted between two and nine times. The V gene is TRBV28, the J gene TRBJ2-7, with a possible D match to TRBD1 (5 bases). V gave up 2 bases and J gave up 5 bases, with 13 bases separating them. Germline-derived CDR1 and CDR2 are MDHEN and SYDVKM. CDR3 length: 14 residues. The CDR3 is CASSLGASINEQYF. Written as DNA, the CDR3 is TGTGCCAGCAGTTTAGGGGCCTCTATTAACGAGCAGTACTTC.

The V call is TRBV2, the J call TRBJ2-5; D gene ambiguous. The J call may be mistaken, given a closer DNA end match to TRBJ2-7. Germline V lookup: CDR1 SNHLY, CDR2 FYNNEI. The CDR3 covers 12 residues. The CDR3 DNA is TGTGCCAGCAGTGAAGCGAGCTACGAGCAGTACTTC. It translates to CASSEASYEQYF.

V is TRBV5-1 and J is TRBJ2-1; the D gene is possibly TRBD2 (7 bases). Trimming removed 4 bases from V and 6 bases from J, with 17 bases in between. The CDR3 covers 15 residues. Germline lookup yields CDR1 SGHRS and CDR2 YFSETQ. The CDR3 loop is CASSMVGGGRNEQFF. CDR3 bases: TGCGCCAGCAGCATGGTGGGGGGGGGCCGCAATGAGCAGTTCTTC.

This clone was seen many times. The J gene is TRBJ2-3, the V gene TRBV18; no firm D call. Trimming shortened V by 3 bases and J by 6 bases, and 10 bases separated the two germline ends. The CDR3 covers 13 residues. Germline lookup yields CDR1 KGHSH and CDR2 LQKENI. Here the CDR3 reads CASSPSVLDTQYF. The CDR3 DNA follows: TGTGCCAGCTCACCGTCCGTGTTGGATACGCAGTATTTT.

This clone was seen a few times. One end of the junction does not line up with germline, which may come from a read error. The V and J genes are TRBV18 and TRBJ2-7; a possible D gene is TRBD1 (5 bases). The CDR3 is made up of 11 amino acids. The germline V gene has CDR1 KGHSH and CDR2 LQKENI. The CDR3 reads CASPPGAEAFF. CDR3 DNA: TGTGCCAGCCCCCCTGGGGCAGAAGCTTTCTTC.

CDR3 amino acids: CASSLAPPDEQYF. CDR3 sequence (DNA): TGTGCCAGCAGCTTAGCTCCCCCGGACGAGCAGTACTTC. The chain has TRBV11-2 and TRBJ2-7; no definite D call. V lost 1 base and J 5 bases, leaving 9 bases between the germline ends. The germline V gene has CDR1 SGHAT and CDR2 FQNNGV. There are 13 residues in the CDR3.

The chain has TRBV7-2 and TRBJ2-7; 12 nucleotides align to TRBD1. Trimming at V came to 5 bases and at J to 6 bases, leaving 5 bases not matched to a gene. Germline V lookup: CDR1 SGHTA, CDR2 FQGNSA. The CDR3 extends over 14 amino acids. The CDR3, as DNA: TGTGCCAGCAGCGAGGGACAGGGGGCTCGCGAGCAGTACTTC. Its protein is CASSEGQGAREQYF.

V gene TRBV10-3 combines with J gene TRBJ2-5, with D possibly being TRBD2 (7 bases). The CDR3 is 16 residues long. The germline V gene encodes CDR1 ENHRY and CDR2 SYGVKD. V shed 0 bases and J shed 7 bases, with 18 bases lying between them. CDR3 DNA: TGTGCCATCAGTGAGTCGGGGGGGCATTCGCCGTGGACCCAGTACTTC. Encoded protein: CAISESGGHSPWTQYF.

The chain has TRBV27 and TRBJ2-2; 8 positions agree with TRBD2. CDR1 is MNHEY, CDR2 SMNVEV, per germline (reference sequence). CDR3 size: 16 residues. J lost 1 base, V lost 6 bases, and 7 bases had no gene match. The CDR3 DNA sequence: TGTGCCAGCAGAAGGGGCGGGGGGCGGAACACCGGGGAGCTGTTTTTT. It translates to CASRRGGGRNTGELFF.

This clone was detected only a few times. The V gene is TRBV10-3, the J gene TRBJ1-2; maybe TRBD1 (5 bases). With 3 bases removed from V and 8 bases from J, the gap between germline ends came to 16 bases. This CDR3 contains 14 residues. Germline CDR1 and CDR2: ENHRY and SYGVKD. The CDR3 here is CAISDPRGREGYTF. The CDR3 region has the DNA TGTGCCATCAGTGACCCGCGGGGCCGAGAAGGCTACACCTTC.

CDR3 sequence reads: CASSSNRGTDTQYF. Here the CDR3 DNA reads TGTGCCAGCAGCTCCAACAGGGGCACAGATACGCAGTATTTT. The chain has TRBV4-2 and TRBJ2-3; tentative D call: TRBD1 (6 bases). Germline values: CDR1 LGHNA, CDR2 YNFKEQ. This CDR3 is 14 amino acids long. V was clipped by 5 bases and J by 1 base, with 10 bases between them.

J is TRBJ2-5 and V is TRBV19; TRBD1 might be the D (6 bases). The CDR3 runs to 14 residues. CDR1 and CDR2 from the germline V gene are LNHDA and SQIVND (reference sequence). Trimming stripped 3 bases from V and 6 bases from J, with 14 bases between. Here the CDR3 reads CASSIEGTRKTQYF. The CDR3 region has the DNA TGTGCCAGTAGTATCGAGGGGACAAGGAAGACCCAGTACTTC.

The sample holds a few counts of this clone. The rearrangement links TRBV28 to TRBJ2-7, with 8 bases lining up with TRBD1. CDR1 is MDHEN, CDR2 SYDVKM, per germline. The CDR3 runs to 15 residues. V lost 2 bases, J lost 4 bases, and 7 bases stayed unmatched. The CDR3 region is CASSLEVRGLYEQYF. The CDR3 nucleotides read TGTGCCAGCAGTTTAGAGGTCAGGGGGCTATACGAGCAGTACTTC.

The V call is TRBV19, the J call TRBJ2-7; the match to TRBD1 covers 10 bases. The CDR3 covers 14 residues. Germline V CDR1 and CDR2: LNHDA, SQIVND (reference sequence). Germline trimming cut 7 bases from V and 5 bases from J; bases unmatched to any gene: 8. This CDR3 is CASKLGTGAHEQYF. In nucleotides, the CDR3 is TGTGCCAGTAAACTCGGGACAGGGGCCCACGAGCAGTACTTC.

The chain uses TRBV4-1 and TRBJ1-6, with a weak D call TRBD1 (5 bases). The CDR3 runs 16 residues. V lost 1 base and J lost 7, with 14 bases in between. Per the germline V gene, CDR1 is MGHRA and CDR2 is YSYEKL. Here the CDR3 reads CASSQGWQGRNSPLHF. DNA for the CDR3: TGCGCCAGCAGCCAAGGTTGGCAGGGAAGGAATTCACCCCTCCACTTT.

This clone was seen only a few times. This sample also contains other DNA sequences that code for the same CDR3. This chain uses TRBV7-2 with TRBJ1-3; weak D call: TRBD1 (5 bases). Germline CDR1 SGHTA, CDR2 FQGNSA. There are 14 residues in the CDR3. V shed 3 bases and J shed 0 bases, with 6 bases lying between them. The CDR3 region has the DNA TGTGCCAGCAGCTTGGGGGGCTCTGGAAACACCATATATTTT. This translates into CASSLGGSGNTIYF.